One sample yielded the 10 T cell receptor beta chains listed below, sequenced in a study of CD8+ T cells in alopecia areata. Reverse transcribed after extraction, RNA yielded cDNA as the sequencing template. Measured with immunoSEQ multiplex PCR; TCRdb has only the in-frame clones, and not every one. This sample has about 160,000 clones, with about 87% found just once. The sample in question was CD8+ T cells sorted from blood, obtained at week 0. The receptor source for this set is a human donor with alopecia areata.

The chain is built from TRBV4-1 and TRBJ1-3; D remains ambiguous. V lost 1 base and J 0 bases, leaving 10 bases between the germline ends. The CDR3 spans 16 residues. The germline gives CDR1 MGHRA, CDR2 YSYEKL. In DNA form, the CDR3 reads TGCGCCAGCAGCCAAGTATACGGGAACTCTGGAAACACCATATATTTT. Residues: CASSQVYGNSGNTIYF.

This chain joins TRBV11-2 and TRBJ2-1; D may be TRBD1 or TRBD2 (5 bases each). The CDR3 consists of 12 residues. Trimming pared 5 bases from V and 6 bases from J, leaving 8 bases between. The germline V gene encodes CDR1 SGHAT and CDR2 FQNNGV. The CDR3 protein is CASSVGTNEQFF. CDR3 nucleotide sequence: TGTGCCAGCAGCGTAGGGACCAATGAGCAGTTCTTC.

V usage is TRBV9 and J usage is TRBJ2-6, with TRBD2 as a possible D gene (5 bases). The CDR3 loop spans 15 amino acids. V was trimmed by 5 bases and J by 0 bases, leaving 9 bases between them. CDR1 and CDR2 (germline): SGDLS, YYNGEE. The CDR3 DNA reads as TGTGCCAGCAGGGAGGCTGACTCTGGGGCCAACGTCCTGACTTTC. Its translation: CASREADSGANVLTF.

V and J are TRBV28 and TRBJ2-7; D gene unclear. Trimming cost V 2 bases and J 0 bases, with 5 bases left between them. Germline lookup yields CDR1 MDHEN and CDR2 SYDVKM. The CDR3 loop spans 13 amino acids. As DNA, the CDR3 is TGTGCCAGCAGTTTAAGGTCCTCCTACGAGCAGTACTTC. Its protein is CASSLRSSYEQYF.

The J gene is TRBJ1-2, the V gene TRBV30, with 8 bases fitting TRBD1. Germline trimming cut 1 base from V and 3 bases from J; bases unmatched to any gene: 7. The CDR3 totals 15 residues. Per the germline V gene, CDR1 is GTSNPN and CDR2 is SVGIG (reference sequence). Here the CDR3 reads CAWSEGTGIYYGYTF. As DNA, the CDR3 is TGTGCCTGGAGTGAAGGGACAGGAATTTACTATGGCTACACCTTC.

This chain joins TRBV19 and TRBJ1-2; 8 nucleotides match TRBD1. With V trimmed by 6 bases and J by 8 bases, 11 bases remained unmatched. CDR3 length: 14 amino acids. Germline V gives CDR1 LNHDA, CDR2 SQIVND (reference sequence). In DNA form, the CDR3 reads TGTGCCAGTAGCGACCCGGACAGGGTGGACGGCTACACCTTC. This sequence encodes CASSDPDRVDGYTF.

CDR3: CASSFSQGTDEQYF. Here the CDR3 DNA reads TGCGCCAGCAGCTTCTCACAGGGGACCGACGAGCAGTACTTC. The chain links TRBV5-1 to TRBJ2-7, with TRBD1 matching 7 bases. V shed 2 bases and J 5 bases; nucleotides not matched to a gene: 7. CDR3 length: 14 amino acids. CDR1 is SGHRS, CDR2 YFSETQ, per germline. Full variable domain (missing parts from reference TRBV5-1 and TRBJ2-7): KAGVTQTPRYLIKTRGQQVTLSCSPISGHRSVSWYQQTPGQGLQFLFEYFSETQRNKGNFPGRFSGRQFSNSRSEMNVSTLELGDSALYLCASSFSQGTDEQYFGPGTRLTVT.

This clone was counted a few times. V gene TRBV6-5 combines with J gene TRBJ2-1; 9 bases fit TRBD2. The germline V gene has CDR1 MNHEY and CDR2 SVGAGI. The CDR3 totals 15 residues. Trimming removed 4 bases from V and 5 bases from J; junction bases left unmatched: 6. CDR3: CASSSQTSGNNEQFF. CDR3 DNA: TGTGCCAGCAGTTCCCAGACTAGCGGAAACAATGAGCAGTTCTTC.

The chain combines TRBV15 with TRBJ1-2; perhaps TRBD1 as D (5 bases). Trimming removed 2 bases at V and 7 bases at J, with 17 bases between. This CDR3 spans 15 amino acids. The germline gives CDR1 LNHNV, CDR2 YYDKDF (reference sequence). The CDR3 coding sequence is TGTGCCACCAGCAGACCCGTTGAGGGGCGCGGTGGCTACACCTTC. Its translation is CATSRPVEGRGGYTF.

This rearrangement joins TRBV13 to TRBJ2-4, with D unclear. Trimming removed 5 bases from V and 2 bases from J, with 10 bases in between. This CDR3 is 14 amino acids long. Per germline, CDR1 PRHDT and CDR2 FYEKMQ (reference sequence). The CDR3 region is CASSEGFPKNIQYF. CDR3 nucleotide sequence: TGTGCCAGCAGCGAAGGATTCCCCAAAAACATTCAGTACTTC.